Shown below are 5 T cell receptor beta chains from a single sample sequenced in a study of radiation and T cells in renal cell carcinoma. The time point: blood 4 weeks post-SBRT, at nephrectomy. Treatment noted: 15 Gy SBRT to primary tumor, nephrectomy 4 weeks later. Clones were sequenced by immunoSEQ multiplex PCR, and TCRdb holds only the in-frame ones, with some missing. The sample records roughly 45,000 clones, roughly 82% being singletons. This specimen was blood, taken from a patient whose treatment included radiotherapy and nephrectomy. These TCRs come from a woman in her sixties or seventies with renal cell carcinoma.

The gene calls are TRBV5-4 and TRBJ2-3; D may be TRBD2 (5 bases). V was clipped by 3 bases and J by 0 bases, with 8 bases between them. The CDR3 length is 14 residues. CDR1 and CDR2 (germline): SGHNT, YYREEE (reference sequence). The CDR3 DNA reads as TGTGCCAGCAGCTCGACGGGGAGCACAGATACGCAGTATTTT. The encoded protein is CASSSTGSTDTQYF.

Written as DNA, the CDR3 is TGTGCCAGCAGCTCACAGGGTAGCCACGAGCAGTACTTC. Its protein product is CASSSQGSHEQYF. The chain has TRBV5-4 and TRBJ2-7; D may be TRBD1 (6 bases). Trimming removed 3 bases from V and 5 bases from J, with 12 bases in between. This CDR3 spans 13 amino acids. Per the germline V gene, CDR1 is SGHNT and CDR2 is YYREEE (reference sequence).

The chain couples TRBV20-1 to TRBJ2-1; D call uncertain. The V gene's germline CDR1 is DFQATT and CDR2 SNEGSKA (reference sequence). The CDR3 has 11 amino acids. The V end lost 1 base, the J end lost 9 bases, and 7 bases lay between the germline ends. The CDR3 spells CSARVESEQFF. In nucleotides, the CDR3 is TGCAGTGCTAGAGTGGAAAGTGAGCAGTTCTTC.

DNA for the CDR3: TGCGCCAGCAGTCAATGTCTAGCGGGAGTAGGAGAGCAGTTCTTC. Translating gives CASSQCLAGVGEQFF. The J gene is TRBJ2-1, the V gene TRBV23-1; 10 bases agree with TRBD2. TRBV23-1 is identified as an open reading frame with a role that is uncertain. V was clipped by 1 base and J by 10 bases; unmatched bases: 7. This CDR3 contains 15 residues.

This clone has a single count. The V and J genes are TRBV7-2 and TRBJ2-7; 8 positions agree with TRBD1. J gave up 8 bases and V 4 bases, and 7 bases lay outside the gene matches. The germline V gene encodes CDR1 SGHTA and CDR2 FQGNSA. This CDR3 contains 13 residues. The CDR3 spells CASSYDRGTQQYF. The CDR3 coding sequence is TGTGCCAGCAGCTACGACAGGGGTACGCAGCAGTACTTC.